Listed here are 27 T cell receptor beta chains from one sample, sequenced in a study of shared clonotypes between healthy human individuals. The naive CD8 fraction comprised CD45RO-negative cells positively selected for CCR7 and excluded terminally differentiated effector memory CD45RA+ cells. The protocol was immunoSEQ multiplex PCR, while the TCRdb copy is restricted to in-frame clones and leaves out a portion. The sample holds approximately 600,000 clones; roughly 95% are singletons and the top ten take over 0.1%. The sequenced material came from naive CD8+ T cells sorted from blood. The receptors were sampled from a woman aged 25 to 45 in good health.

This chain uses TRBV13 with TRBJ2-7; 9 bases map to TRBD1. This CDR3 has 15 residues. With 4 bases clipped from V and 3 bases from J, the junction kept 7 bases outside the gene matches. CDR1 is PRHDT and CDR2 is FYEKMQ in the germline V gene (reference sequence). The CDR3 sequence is CASSSQGQGGYEQYF. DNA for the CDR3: TGTGCCAGCAGCTCGCAGGGACAGGGCGGCTACGAGCAGTACTTC.

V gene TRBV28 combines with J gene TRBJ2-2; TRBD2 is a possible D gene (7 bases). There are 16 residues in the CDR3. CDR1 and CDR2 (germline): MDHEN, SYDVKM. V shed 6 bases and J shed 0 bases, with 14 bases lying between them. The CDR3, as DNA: TGTGCCAGCAGCCGACCGGGGGGCGCGAACACCGGGGAGCTGTTTTTT. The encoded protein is CASSRPGGANTGELFF.

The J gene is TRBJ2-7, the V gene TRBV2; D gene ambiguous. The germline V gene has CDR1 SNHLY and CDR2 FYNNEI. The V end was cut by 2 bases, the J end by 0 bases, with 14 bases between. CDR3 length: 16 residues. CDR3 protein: CASSELATASSYEQYF. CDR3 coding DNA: TGTGCCAGCAGTGAATTGGCGACGGCGAGCTCCTACGAGCAGTACTTC.

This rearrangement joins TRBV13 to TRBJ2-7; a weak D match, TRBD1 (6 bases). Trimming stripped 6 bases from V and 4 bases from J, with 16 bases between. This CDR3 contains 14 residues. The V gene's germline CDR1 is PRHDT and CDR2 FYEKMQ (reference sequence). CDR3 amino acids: CASSPGTSVYEQYF. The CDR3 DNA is TGTGCCAGCAGTCCCGGGACATCGGTTTACGAGCAGTACTTC.

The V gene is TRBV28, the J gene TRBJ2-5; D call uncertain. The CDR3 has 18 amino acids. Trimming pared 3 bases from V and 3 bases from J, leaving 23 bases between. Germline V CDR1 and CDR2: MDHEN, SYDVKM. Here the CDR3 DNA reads TGTGCCAGCAGTTTCCGGTTCAGGTTAGGTGTCGATGAAGAGACCCAGTACTTC. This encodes CASSFRFRLGVDEETQYF.

The CDR3 DNA reads as TGTGCCAGCAGTTCAGGGACAGAGGATACGCAGTATTTT. It codes for CASSSGTEDTQYF. J is TRBJ2-3 and V is TRBV2, with 7 bases that match TRBD1. The CDR3 covers 13 residues. V was pared by 5 bases and J by 6 bases, with 5 bases of the junction left unmatched. The germline V gene encodes CDR1 SNHLY and CDR2 FYNNEI.

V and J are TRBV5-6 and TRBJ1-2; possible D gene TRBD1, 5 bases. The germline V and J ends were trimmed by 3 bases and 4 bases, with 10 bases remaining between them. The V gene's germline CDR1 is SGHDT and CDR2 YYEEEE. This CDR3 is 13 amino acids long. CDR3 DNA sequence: TGTGCCAGCAGCTCGGGACTCAGCTATGGCTACACCTTC. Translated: CASSSGLSYGYTF.

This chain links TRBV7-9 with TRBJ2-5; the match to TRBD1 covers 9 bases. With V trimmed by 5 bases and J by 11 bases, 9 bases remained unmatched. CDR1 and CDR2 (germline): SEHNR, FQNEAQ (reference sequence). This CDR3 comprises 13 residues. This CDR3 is CASSAGTGQEQYF. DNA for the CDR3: TGTGCCAGCAGCGCCGGGACAGGGCAAGAGCAGTACTTC.

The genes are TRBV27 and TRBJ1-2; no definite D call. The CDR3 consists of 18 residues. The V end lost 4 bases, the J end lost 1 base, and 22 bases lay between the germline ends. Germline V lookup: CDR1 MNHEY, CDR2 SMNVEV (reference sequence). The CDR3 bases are TGTGCCAGCAGTTCCACCCAACCAGCGACCGGATTTAACTATGGCTACACCTTC. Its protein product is CASSSTQPATGFNYGYTF.

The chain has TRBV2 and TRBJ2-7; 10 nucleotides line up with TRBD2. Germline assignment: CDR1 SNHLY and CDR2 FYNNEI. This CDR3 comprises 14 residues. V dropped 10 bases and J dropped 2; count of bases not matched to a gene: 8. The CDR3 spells CATDTSGVPYEQYF. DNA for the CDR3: TGTGCCACCGACACTAGCGGGGTTCCCTACGAGCAGTACTTC.

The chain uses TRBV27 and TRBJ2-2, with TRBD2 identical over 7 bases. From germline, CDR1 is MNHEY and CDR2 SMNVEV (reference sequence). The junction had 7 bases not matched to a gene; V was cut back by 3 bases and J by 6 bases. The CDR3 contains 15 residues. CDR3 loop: CASSFWGRAAGELFF. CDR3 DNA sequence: TGTGCCAGCAGTTTCTGGGGGAGGGCCGCCGGGGAGCTGTTTTTT.

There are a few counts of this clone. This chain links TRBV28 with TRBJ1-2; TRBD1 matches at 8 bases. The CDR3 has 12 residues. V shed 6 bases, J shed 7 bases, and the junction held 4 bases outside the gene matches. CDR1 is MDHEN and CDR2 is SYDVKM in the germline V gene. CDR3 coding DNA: TGTGCCAGCAGCCCTGACAGGGGTGGCTACACCTTC. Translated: CASSPDRGGYTF.

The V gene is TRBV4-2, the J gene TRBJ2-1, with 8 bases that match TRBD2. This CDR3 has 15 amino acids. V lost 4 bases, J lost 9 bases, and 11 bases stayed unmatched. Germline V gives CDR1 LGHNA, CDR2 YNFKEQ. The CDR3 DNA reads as TGTGCCAGCAGCCCCTATAGACGGGAGGGGGGTGAGCAGTTCTTC. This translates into CASSPYRREGGEQFF.

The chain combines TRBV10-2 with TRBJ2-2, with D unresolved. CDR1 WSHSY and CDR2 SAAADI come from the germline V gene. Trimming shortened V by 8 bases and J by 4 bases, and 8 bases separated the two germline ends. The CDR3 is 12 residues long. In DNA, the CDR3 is TGCGCCAGCCTTACCCGCACCGGGGAGCTGTTTTTT. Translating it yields CASLTRTGELFF.

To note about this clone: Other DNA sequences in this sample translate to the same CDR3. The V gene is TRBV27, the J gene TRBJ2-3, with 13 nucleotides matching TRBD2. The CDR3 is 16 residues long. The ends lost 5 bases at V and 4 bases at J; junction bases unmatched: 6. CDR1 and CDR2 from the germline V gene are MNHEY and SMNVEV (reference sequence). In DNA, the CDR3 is TGTGCCAGCAGTCCCATACTAGCGGGAGGGCCAGATACGCAGTATTTT. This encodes CASSPILAGGPDTQYF.

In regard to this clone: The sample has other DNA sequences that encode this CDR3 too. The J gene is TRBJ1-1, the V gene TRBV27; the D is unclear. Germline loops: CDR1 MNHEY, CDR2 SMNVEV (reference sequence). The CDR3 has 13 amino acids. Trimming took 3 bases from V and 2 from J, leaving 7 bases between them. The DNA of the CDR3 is TGTGCCAGCAGTTTGACCGAAAACACTGAAGCTTTCTTT. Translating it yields CASSLTENTEAFF.

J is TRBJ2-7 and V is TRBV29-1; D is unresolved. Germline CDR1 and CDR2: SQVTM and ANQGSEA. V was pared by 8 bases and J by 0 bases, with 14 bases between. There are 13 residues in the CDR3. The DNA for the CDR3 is TGCAGCTGTTATTTGAGGCACTCCTACGAGCAGTACTTC. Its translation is CSCYLRHSYEQYF.

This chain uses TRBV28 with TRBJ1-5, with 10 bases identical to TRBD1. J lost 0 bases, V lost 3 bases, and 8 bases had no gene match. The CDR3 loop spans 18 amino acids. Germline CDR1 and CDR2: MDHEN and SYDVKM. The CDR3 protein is CASSFRDRGPYSNQPQHF. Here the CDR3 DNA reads TGTGCCAGCAGTTTCCGGGACAGGGGCCCTTATAGCAATCAGCCCCAGCATTTT.

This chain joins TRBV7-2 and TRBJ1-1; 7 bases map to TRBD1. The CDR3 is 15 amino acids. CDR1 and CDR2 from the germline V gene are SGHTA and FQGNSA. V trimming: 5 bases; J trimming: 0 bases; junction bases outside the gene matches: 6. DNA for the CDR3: TGTGCCAGCAGCACCCCGGGACAGCTGAACACTGAAGCTTTCTTT. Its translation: CASSTPGQLNTEAFF.

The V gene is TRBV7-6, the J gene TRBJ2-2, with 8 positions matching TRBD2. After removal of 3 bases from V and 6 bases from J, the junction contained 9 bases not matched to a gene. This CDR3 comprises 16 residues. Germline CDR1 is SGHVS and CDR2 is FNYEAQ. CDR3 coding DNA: TGTGCCAGCAGCTTCCACCCACGGGAGGGCCCCGGGGAGCTGTTTTTT. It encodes CASSFHPREGPGELFF. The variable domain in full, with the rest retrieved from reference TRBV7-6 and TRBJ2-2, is GAGVSQSPRYKVTKRGQDVALRCDPISGHVSLYWYRQALGQGPEFLTYFNYEAQQDKSGLPNDRFSAERPEGSISTLTIQRTEQRDSAMYRCASSFHPREGPGELFFGEGSRLTVL.

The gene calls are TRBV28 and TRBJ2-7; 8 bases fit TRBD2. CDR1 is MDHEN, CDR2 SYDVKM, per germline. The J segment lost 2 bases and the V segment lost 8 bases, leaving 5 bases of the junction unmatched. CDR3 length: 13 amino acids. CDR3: CASSPGGTYEQYF. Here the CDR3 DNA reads TGTGCCAGCTCTCCGGGAGGGACCTACGAGCAGTACTTC. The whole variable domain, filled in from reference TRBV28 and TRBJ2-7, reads DVKVTQSSRYLVKRTGEKVFLECVQDMDHENMFWYRQDPGLGLRLIYFSYDVKMKEKGDIPEGYSVSREKKERFSLILESASTNQTSMYLCASSPGGTYEQYFGPGTRLTVT.

The CDR3 bases are TGTGCCAGCACCTTTACCAGGGTCCCCTATGGCTACACCTTC. Protein sequence: CASTFTRVPYGYTF. V usage is TRBV28 and J usage is TRBJ1-2, with D maybe TRBD1 (5 bases). The CDR3 covers 14 residues. Looked up from germline, CDR1 is MDHEN and CDR2 is SYDVKM. Trimming took 7 bases from V and 4 from J, leaving 16 bases between them.

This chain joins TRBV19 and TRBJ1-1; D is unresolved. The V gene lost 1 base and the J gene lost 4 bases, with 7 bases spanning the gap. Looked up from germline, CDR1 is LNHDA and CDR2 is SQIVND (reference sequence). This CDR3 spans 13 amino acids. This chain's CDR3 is CASSIGKVTEAFF. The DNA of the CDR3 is TGTGCCAGTAGTATAGGTAAGGTCACTGAAGCTTTCTTT.

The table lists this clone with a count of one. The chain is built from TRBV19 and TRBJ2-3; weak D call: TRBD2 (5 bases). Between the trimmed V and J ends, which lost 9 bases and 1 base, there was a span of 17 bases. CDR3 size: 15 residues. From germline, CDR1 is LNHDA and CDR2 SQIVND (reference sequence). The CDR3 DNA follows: TGTGCCAGCCACTCGAGGGAGATTGGCACAGATACGCAGTATTTT. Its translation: CASHSREIGTDTQYF.

CDR3 sequence: CASSWDRVFSGANVLTF. CDR3 bases: TGTGCCAGCAGCTGGGACAGGGTCTTCTCTGGGGCCAACGTCCTGACTTTC. The chain employs TRBV7-9 and TRBJ2-6; TRBD1 matches at 9 bases. Germline-derived CDR1 and CDR2 are SEHNR and FQNEAQ (reference sequence). CDR3 length: 17 amino acids. The V and J ends lost 4 bases and 0 bases, in that order; junction bases with no gene match: 4.

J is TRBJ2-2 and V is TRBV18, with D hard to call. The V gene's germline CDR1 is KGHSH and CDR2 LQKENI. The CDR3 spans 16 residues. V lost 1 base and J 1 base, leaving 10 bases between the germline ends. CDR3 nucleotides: TGTGCCAGCTCACCACTTGAAAGCGAGAACACCGGGGAGCTGTTTTTT. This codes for CASSPLESENTGELFF.

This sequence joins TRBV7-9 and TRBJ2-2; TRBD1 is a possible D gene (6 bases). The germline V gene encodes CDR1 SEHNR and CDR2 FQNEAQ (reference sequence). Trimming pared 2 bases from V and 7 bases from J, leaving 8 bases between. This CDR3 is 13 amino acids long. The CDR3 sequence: CASSLKGDGELFF. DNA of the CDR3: TGTGCCAGCAGCTTAAAGGGGGACGGGGAGCTGTTTTTT.